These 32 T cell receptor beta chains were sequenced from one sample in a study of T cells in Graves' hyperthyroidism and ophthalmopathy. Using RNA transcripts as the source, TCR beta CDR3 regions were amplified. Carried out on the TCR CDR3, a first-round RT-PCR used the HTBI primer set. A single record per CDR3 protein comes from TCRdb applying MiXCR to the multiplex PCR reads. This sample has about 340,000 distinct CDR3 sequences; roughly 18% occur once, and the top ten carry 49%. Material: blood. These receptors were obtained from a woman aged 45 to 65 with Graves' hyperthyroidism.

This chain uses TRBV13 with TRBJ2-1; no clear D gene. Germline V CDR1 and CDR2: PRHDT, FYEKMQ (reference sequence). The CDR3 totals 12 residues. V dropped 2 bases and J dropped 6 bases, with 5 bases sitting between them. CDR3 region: CASSLTTNEQFF. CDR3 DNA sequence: TGTGCCAGCAGCTTAACCACCAATGAGCAGTTCTTC.

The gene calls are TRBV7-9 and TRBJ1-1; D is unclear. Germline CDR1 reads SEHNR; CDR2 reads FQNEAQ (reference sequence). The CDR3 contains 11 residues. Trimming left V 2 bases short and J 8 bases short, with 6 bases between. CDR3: CASSLLQEAFF. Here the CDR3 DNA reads TGTGCCAGCAGCTTATTACAGGAAGCTTTCTTT.

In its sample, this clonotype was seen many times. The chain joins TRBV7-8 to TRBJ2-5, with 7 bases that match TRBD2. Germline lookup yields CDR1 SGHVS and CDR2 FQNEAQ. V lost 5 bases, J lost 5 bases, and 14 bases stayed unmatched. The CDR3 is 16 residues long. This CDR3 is CASSPSGGSGAETQYF. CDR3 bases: TGTGCCAGCAGCCCCTCTGGCGGGAGTGGGGCGGAGACCCAGTACTTC.

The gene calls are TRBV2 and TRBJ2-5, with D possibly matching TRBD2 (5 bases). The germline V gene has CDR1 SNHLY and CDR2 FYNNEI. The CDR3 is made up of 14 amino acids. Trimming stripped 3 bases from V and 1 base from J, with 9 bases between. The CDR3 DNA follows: TGTGCCAGCAGTGATAGCCGGGGCCAAGAGACCCAGTACTTC. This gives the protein CASSDSRGQETQYF.

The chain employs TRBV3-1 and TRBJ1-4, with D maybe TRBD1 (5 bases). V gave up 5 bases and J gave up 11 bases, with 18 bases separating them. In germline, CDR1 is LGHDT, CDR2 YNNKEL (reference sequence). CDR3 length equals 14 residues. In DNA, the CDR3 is TGTGCCAGCAGCGTAGCGGGACCACAGGCGAAACTGTTTTTT. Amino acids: CASSVAGPQAKLFF.

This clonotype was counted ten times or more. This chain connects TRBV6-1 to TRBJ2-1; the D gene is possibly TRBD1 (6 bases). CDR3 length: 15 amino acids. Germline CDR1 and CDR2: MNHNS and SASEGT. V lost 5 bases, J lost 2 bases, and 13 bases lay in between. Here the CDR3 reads CASSFLTGTYNEQFF. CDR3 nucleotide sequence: TGTGCCAGCAGTTTCCTGACAGGCACCTACAATGAGCAGTTCTTC.

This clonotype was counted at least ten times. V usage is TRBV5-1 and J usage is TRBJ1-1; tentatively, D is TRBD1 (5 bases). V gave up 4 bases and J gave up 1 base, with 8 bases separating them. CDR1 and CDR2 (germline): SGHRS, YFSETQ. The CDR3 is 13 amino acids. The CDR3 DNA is TGCGCCAGCAGCGCCGGGGCGAACACTGAAGCTTTCTTT. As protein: CASSAGANTEAFF. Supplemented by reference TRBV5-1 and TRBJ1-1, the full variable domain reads KAGVTQTPRYLIKTRGQQVTLSCSPISGHRSVSWYQQTPGQGLQFLFEYFSETQRNKGNFPGRFSGRQFSNSRSEMNVSTLELGDSALYLCASSAGANTEAFFGQGTRLTVV.

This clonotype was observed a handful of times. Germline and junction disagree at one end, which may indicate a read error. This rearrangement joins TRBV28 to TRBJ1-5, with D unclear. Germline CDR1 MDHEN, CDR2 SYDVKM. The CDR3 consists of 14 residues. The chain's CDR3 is CASSFAGSNQSQHF. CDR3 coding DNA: TGTGCCAGCAGTTTTGCCGGGTCCAATCAGTCCCAGCATTTT.

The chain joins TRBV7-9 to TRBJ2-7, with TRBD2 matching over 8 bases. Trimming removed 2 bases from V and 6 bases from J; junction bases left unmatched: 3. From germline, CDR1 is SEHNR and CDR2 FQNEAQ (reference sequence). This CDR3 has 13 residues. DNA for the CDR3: TGTGCCAGCAGCTTACCGGGGGGGATCGAGCAGTACTTC. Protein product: CASSLPGGIEQYF. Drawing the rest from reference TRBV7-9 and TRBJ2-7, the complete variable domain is DTGVSQNPRHKITKRGQNVTFRCDPISEHNRLYWYRQTLGQGPEFLTYFQNEAQLEKSRLLSDRFSAERPKGSFSTLEIQRTEQGDSAMYLCASSLPGGIEQYFGPGTRLTVT.

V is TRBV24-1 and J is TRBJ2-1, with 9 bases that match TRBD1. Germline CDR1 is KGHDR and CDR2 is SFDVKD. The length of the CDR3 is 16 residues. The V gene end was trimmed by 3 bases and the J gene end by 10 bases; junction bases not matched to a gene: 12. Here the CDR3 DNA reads TGTGCCACCAGTGATCGATCCGGGACAGGGTCGTACGAGCAGTTCTTC. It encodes CATSDRSGTGSYEQFF.

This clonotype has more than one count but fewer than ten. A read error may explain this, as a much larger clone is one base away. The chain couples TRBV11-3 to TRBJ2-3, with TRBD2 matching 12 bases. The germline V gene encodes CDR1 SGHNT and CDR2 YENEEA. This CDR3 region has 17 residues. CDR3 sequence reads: CAGSQGGTSGSTDTQYF. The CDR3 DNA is TGTGCCGGCAGCCAAGGGGGGACTAGCGGGAGCACAGATACGCAGTATTTT.

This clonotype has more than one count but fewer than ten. The CDR3 is CATKGGDSSYEQYV. The CDR3 DNA follows: TGTGCCACCAAGGGGGGGGACAGCTCCTACGAGCAGTACGTC. The chain uses TRBV6-2 or TRBV6-3 and TRBJ2-7; D tentatively fits TRBD1 or TRBD2 (7 bases each). The length of the CDR3 is 14 residues. Germline CDR1 and CDR2: MNHEY and SVGEGT. V gave up 10 bases and J gave up 0 bases, with 16 bases separating them.

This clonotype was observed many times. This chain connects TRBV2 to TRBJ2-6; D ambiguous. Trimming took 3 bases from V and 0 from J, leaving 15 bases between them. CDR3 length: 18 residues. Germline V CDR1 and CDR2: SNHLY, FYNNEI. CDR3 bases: TGTGCCAGCAGTGACCCAGCCCCCGCACGCTCTGGGGCCAACGTCCTGACTTTC. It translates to CASSDPAPARSGANVLTF.

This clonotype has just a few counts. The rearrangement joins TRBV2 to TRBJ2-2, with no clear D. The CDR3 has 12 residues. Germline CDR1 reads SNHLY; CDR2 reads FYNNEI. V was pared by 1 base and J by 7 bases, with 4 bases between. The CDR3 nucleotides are TGTGCCAGCAGTGAAGGGGGCGGGGAGCTGTTTTTT. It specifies CASSEGGGELFF.

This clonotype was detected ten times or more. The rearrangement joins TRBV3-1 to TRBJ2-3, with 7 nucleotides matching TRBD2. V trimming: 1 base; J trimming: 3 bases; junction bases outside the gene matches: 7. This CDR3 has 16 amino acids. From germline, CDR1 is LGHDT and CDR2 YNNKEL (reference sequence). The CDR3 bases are TGTGCCAGCAGCCAAGTCACGGGCGGGAGAACAGATACGCAGTATTTT. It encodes CASSQVTGGRTDTQYF.

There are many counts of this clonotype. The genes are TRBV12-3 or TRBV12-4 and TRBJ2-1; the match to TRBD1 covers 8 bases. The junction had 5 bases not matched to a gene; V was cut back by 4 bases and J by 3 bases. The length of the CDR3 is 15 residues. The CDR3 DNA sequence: TGTGCCAGCAGTTCCGGACAGGGTTACTACAATGAGCAGTTCTTC. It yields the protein CASSSGQGYYNEQFF.

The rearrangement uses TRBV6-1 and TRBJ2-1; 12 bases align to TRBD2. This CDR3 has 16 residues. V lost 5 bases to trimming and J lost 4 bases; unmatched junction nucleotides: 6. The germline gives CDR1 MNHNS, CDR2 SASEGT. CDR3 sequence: CASSPTSGGQYNEQFF. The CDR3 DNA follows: TGTGCCAGCAGTCCGACTAGCGGGGGACAATACAATGAGCAGTTCTTC.

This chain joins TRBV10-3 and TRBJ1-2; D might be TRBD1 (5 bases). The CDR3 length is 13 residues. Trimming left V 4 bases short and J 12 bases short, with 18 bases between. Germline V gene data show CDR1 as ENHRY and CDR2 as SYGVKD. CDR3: CAISGAGTAANTF. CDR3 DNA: TGTGCCATCAGTGGAGCCGGGACTGCAGCAAACACCTTC.

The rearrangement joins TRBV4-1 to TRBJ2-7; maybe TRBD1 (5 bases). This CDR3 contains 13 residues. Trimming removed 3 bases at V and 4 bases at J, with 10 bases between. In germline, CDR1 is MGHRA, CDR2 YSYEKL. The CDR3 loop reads CASSHVDSYEQYF. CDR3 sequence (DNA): TGCGCCAGCAGCCATGTCGACAGTTACGAGCAGTACTTC.

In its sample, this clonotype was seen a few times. CDR3 nucleotide sequence: TGCGCCAGCAGCCAAGAGCAGACAGGGTGGAATCAGCCCCAGCATTTT. This gives the protein CASSQEQTGWNQPQHF. This sequence joins TRBV4-1 and TRBJ1-5; 7 nucleotides align to TRBD1. The CDR3 covers 16 residues. J gave up 4 bases and V 0 bases, and 6 bases lay outside the gene matches. Germline V gene lookup returns CDR1 MGHRA and CDR2 YSYEKL.

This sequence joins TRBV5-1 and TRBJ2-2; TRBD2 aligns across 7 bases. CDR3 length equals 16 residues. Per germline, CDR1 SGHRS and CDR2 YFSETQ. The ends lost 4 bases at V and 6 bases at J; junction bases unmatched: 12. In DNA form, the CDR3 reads TGCGCCAGCAGCCCCGGACTAGATCTTGATGCCGGGGAGCTGTTTTTT. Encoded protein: CASSPGLDLDAGELFF.

In nucleotides, the CDR3 is TGCGCCAGCAGCTTGACGGGAGGATCAGATACGCAGTATTTT. This codes for CASSLTGGSDTQYF. This sequence joins TRBV5-1 and TRBJ2-3; 7 bases agree with TRBD2. The CDR3 runs to 14 residues. The germline V gene encodes CDR1 SGHRS and CDR2 YFSETQ. Unmatched junction bases numbered 3, after V lost 1 base and J lost 4 bases.

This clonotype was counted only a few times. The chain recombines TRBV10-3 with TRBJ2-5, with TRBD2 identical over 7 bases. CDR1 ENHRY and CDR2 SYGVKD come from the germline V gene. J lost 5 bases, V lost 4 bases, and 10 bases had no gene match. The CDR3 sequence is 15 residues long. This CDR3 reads CAISVRAGPPETQYF. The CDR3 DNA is TGTGCCATCAGTGTAAGAGCGGGACCGCCGGAGACCCAGTACTTC.

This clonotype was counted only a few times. CDR3 DNA sequence: TGTGCCAGCAGTGAAATACAGGGAGGGAATAATTCACCCCTCCACTTT. It codes for CASSEIQGGNNSPLHF. The rearrangement links TRBV28 to TRBJ1-6, with D possibly being TRBD1 (6 bases). Per germline, CDR1 MDHEN and CDR2 SYDVKM. The CDR3 is made up of 16 amino acids. Trimming removed 5 bases from V and 5 bases from J, with 16 bases in between.

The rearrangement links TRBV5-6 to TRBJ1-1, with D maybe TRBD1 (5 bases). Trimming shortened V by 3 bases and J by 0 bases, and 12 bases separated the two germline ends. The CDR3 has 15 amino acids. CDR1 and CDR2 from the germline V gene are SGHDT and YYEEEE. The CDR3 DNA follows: TGTGCCAGCAGCTGGGTGACAGACATGAACACTGAAGCTTTCTTT. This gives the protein CASSWVTDMNTEAFF.

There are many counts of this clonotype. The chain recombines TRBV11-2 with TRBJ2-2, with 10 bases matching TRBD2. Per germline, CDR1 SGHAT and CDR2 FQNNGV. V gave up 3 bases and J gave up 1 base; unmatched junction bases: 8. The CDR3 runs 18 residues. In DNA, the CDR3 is TGTGCCAGCAGCTTTCGACTAGCGGGCGTTCAGAACACCGGGGAGCTGTTTTTT. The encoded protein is CASSFRLAGVQNTGELFF.

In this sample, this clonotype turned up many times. CDR3 coding DNA: TGCGCCAGCAGCCCCATACCGACAGCCTTCTACAATGAGCAGTTCTTC. It translates to CASSPIPTAFYNEQFF. The V call is TRBV5-1, the J call TRBJ2-1; tentative D call: TRBD1 (5 bases). This CDR3 has 16 amino acids. V shed 4 bases and J shed 3 bases, with 17 bases lying between them. Per germline, CDR1 SGHRS and CDR2 YFSETQ.

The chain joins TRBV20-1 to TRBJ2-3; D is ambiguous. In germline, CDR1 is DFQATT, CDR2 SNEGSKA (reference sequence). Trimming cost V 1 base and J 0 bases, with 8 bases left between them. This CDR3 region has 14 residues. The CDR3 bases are TGCAGTGCTAGAGCACGGCCGAGCACAGATACGCAGTATTTT. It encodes CSARARPSTDTQYF.

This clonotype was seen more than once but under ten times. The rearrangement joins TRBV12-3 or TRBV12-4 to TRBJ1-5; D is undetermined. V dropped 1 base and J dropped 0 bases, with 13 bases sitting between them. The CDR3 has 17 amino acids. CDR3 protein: CASSLEVRTYSNQPQHF. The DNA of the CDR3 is TGTGCCAGCAGTTTAGAGGTACGAACTTATAGCAATCAGCCCCAGCATTTT.

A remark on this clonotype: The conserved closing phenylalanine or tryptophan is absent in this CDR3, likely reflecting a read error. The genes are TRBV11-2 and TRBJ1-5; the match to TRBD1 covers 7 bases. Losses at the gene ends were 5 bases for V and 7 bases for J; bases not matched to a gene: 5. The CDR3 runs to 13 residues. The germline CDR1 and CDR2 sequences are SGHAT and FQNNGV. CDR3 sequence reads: CASSQTGQQPQHL. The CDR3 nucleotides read TGTGCCAGCAGCCAGACAGGGCAACAGCCCCAGCATCTT.

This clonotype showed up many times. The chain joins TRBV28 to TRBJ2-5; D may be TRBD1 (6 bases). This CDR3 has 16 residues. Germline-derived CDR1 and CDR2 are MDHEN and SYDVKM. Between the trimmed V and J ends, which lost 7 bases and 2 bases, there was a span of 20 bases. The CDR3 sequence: CASNDPQGSWQETQYF. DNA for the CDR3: TGTGCCAGCAACGATCCCCAGGGGAGTTGGCAAGAGACCCAGTACTTC.

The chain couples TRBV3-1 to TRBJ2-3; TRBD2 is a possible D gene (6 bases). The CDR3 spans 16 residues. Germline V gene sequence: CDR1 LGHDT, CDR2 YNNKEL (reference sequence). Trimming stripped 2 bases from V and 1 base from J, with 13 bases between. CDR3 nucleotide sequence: TGTGCCAGCAGCCAAAGGCGGGGTATCCGCACAGATACGCAGTATTTT. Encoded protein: CASSQRRGIRTDTQYF.